The source of this TCR beta chain is a study of cytomegalovirus exposure and HLA in healthy donors. PCR involved 60 Vbeta and 13 Jbeta primers. The assay was immunoSEQ multiplex PCR, and TCRdb's table has in-frame clones only and misses some. Altogether about 170,000 clones are present, around 72% being singletons, with the ten largest covering approximately 6.9%. This TCR derives from a man aged 35 to 55 in good health and CMV-seropositive. The sequenced sample was PBMCs.

The CDR3 DNA reads as TGTGCCAGCAGTCCGCAGGGGGCCAATCAGCCCCAGCATTTT. Translating gives CASSPQGANQPQHF. V and J are TRBV6-5 and TRBJ1-5; TRBD1 agrees at 8 bases. V lost 5 bases, J lost 3 bases, and 3 bases stayed unmatched. The CDR3 spans 14 residues. CDR1 and CDR2 (germline): MNHEY, SVGAGI.